The clone carrying this TCR beta chain was counted only a few times. Its antigen is unknown. The entirety of the isolated RNA underwent reverse transcription, so expressed TCRB transcripts were sequenced. Profiling relied on immunoSEQ multiplex PCR, and the TCRdb table lists in-frame clones only, not all of them. The sample consists of around 240,000 clones, more than 9% of them appearing once. The V segment lost 7 bases and the J segment 1 base; nucleotides outside the gene matches: 14. The CDR3 extends over 18 amino acids. Germline CDR1 reads LNHDA; CDR2 reads SQIVND (reference sequence). This sample was taken from a study of beta chain features in type 1 diabetes. There was one heparinised blood draw per donor, averaging roughly 110 mL. By way of CD45RO/CCR7/CD25/CD127/CD95/CD27, the CD4+ regulatory, stem cell-like memory, central memory and naive cells were sorted. Notes on the study in general: In every one of the four CD4+ subsets, TCRB CDR3s were moderately but significantly shorter in Type 1 diabetes patients. Insertions were fewer and deletions more numerous at VDJ junctions in type 1 diabetes patients.

Sequences were obtained from naive CD4+ T cells from blood. The chain joins TRBV19 to TRBJ2-4, with 9 bases fitting TRBD2. This receptor was taken from a woman between 18 and 29 years old in good health. CDR3 nucleotides: TGTGCCAGTACCCTCCTGGCGGGAGGGCCCGGGGCCAAAAACATTCAGTACTTC. Translation: CASTLLAGGPGAKNIQYF.